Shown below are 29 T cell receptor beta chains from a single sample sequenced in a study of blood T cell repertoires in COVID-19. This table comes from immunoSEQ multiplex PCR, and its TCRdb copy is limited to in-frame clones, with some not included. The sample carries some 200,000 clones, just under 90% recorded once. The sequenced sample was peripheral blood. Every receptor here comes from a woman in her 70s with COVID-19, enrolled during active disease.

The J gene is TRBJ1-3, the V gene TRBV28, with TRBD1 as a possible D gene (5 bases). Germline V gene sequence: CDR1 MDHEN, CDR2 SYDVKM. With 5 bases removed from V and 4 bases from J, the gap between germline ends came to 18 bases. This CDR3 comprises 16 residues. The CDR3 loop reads CASSPPLGGGGNTIYF. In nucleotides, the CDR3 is TGTGCCAGCAGTCCCCCCCTCGGGGGGGGAGGAAACACCATATATTTT.

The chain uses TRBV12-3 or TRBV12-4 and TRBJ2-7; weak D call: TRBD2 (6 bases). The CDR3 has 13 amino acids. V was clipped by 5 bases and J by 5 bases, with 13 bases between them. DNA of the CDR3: TGTGCCAGCAGTACCGGGAGTTCCCACGAGCAGTACTTC. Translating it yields CASSTGSSHEQYF.

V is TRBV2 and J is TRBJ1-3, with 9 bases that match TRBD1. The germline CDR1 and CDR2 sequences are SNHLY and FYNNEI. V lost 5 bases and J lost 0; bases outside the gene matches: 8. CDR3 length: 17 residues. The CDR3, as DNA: TGTGCCAGCAGTTCAACCGGGACAGGGTACTCTGGAAACACCATATATTTT. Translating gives CASSSTGTGYSGNTIYF.

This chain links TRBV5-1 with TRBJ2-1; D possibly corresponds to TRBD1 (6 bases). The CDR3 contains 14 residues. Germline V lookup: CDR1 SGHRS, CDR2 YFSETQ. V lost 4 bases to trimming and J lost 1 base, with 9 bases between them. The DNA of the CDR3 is TGCGCCAGCAGCCAACAGGGATCCTACAATGAGCAGTTCTTC. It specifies CASSQQGSYNEQFF.

The CDR3 sequence: CASNREHSGANVLTF. CDR3 DNA: TGCGCCAGCAATCGGGAACACTCTGGGGCCAACGTCCTGACTTTC. The chain carries TRBV4-1 and TRBJ2-6; perhaps TRBD2 as D (5 bases). V lost 7 bases to trimming and J lost 0 bases, with 10 bases between them. Per the germline V gene, CDR1 is MGHRA and CDR2 is YSYEKL. There are 15 residues in the CDR3.

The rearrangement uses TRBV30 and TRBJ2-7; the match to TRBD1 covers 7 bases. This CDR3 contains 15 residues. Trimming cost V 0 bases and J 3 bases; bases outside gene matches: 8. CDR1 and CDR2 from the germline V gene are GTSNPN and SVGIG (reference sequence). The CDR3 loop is CAWSVVGTAFYEQYF. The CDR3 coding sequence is TGTGCCTGGAGTGTGGTCGGGACAGCCTTCTACGAGCAGTACTTC.

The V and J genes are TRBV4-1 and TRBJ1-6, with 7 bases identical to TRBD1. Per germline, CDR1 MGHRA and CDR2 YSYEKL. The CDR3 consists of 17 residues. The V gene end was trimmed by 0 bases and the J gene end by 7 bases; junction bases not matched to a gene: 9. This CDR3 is CASSQEKKGGRNSPLHF. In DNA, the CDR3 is TGCGCCAGCAGCCAAGAGAAAAAAGGGGGCAGGAATTCACCCCTCCACTTT.

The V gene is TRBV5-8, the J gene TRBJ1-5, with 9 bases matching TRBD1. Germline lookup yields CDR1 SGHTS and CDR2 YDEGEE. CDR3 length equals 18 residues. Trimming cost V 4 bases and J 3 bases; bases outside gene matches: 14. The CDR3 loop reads CASSRQIGTGLLNQPQHF. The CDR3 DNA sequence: TGTGCCAGCAGCCGACAAATCGGGACAGGGTTACTCAATCAGCCCCAGCATTTT.

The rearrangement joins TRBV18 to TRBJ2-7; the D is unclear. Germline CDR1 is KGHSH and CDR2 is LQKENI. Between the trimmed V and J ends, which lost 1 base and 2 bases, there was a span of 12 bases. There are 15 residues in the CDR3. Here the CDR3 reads CASSPLPSGPYEQYF. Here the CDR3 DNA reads TGTGCCAGCTCACCACTCCCCTCTGGGCCCTACGAGCAGTACTTC.

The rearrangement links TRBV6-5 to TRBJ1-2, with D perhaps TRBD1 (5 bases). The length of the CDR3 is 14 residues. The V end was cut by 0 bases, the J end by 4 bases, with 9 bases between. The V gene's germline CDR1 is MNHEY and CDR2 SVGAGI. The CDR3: CASSYSGRGYGYTF. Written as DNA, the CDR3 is TGTGCCAGCAGTTACTCGGGTAGGGGCTATGGCTACACCTTC.

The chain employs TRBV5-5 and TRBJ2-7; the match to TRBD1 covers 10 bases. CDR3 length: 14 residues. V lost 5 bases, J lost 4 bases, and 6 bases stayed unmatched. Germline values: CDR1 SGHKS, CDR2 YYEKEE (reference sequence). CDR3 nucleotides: TGTGCCAGCAGGTCGGACAGGGGGGGTTACGAGCAGTACTTC. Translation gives CASRSDRGGYEQYF.

In DNA form, the CDR3 reads TGCAGCGTTACAGGGAACACTGAAGCTTTCTTT. Translating it yields CSVTGNTEAFF. The rearrangement joins TRBV29-1 to TRBJ1-1; D might be TRBD1 (5 bases). Looked up from germline, CDR1 is SQVTM and CDR2 is ANQGSEA. V dropped 5 bases and J dropped 1 base, with 5 bases sitting between them. This CDR3 region has 11 residues.

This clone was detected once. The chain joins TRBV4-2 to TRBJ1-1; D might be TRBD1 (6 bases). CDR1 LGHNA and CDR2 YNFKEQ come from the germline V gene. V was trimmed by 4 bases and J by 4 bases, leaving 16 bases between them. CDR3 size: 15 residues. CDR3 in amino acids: CASSPQRFRGTEAFF. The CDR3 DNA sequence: TGTGCCAGCAGCCCCCAGAGATTCAGGGGCACTGAAGCTTTCTTT.

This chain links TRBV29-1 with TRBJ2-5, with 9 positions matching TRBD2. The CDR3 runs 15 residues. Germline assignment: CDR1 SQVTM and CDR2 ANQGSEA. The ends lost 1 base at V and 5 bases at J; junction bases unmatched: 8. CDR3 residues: CSVEGGSGSMETQYF. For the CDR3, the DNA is TGCAGCGTTGAAGGGGGTAGCGGGAGTATGGAGACCCAGTACTTC.

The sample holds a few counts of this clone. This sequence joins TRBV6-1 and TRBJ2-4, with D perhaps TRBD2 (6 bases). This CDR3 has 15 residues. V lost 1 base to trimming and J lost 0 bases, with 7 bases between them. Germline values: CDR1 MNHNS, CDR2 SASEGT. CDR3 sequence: CASSEVGLAKNIQYF. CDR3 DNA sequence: TGTGCCAGCAGTGAAGTGGGACTAGCCAAAAACATTCAGTACTTC.

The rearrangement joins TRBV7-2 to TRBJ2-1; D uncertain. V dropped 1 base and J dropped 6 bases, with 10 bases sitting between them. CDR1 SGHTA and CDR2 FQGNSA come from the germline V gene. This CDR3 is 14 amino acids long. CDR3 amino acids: CASSLEIVANEQFF. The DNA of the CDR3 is TGTGCCAGCAGCTTAGAAATAGTAGCCAATGAGCAGTTCTTC.

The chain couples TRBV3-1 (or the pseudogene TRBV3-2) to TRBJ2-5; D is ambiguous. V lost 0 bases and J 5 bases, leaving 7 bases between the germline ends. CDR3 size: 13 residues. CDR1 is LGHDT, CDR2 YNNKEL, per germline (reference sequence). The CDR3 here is CASSQESWETQYF. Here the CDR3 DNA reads TGTGCCAGCAGCCAAGAGAGTTGGGAGACCCAGTACTTC.

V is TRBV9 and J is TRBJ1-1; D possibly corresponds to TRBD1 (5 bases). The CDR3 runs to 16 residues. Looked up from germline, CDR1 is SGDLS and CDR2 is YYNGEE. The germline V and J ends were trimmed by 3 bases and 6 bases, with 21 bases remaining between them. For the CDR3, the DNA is TGTGCCAGCAGCGCCATCCTGGGGGGGTTTGTCGCTGAAGCTTTCTTT. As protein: CASSAILGGFVAEAFF.

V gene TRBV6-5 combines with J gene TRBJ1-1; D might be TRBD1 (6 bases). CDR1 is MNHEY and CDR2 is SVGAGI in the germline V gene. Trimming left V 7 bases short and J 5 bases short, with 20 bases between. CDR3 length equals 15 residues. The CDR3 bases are TGTGCCAGCACCCCCTCGTCGGGGGGCGGAACTGAAGCTTTCTTT. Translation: CASTPSSGGGTEAFF.

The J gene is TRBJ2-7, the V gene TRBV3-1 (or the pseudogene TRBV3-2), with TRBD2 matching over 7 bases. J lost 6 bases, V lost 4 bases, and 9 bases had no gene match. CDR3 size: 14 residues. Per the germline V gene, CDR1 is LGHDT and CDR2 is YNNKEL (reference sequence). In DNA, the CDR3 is TGTGCCAGCAGCCCATCGGTGGGAGGGTCCGAGCAGTACTTC. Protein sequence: CASSPSVGGSEQYF.

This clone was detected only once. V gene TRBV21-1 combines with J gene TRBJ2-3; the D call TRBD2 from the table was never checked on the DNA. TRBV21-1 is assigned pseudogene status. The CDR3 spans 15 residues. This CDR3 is CALLGGLAGASTQYF. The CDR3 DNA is TGTGCCCTTTTAGGTGGTTTAGCGGGAGCCTCTACGCAGTATTTT.

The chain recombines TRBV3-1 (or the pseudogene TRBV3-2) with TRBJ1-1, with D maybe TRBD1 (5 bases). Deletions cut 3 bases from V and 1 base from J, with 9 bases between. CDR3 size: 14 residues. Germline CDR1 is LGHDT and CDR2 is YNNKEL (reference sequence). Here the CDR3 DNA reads TGTGCCAGCAGCCATGGACATACGAACACTGAAGCTTTCTTT. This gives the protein CASSHGHTNTEAFF.

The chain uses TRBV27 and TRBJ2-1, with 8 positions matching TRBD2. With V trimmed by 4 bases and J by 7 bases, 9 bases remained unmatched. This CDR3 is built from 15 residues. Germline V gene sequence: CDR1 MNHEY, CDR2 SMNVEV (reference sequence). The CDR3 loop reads CASSSQAGERNEQFF. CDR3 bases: TGTGCCAGCAGTTCGCAAGCGGGAGAGAGGAATGAGCAGTTCTTC.

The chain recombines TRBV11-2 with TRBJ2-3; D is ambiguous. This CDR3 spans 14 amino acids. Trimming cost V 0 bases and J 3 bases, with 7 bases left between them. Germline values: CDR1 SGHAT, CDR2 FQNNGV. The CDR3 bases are TGTGCCAGCAGCTTAGAGAGGCCTACAGATACGCAGTATTTT. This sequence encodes CASSLERPTDTQYF. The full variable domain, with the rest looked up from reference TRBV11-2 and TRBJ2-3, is EAGVAQSPRYKIIEKRQSVAFWCNPISGHATLYWYQQILGQGPKLLIQFQNNGVVDDSQLPKDRFSAERLKGVDSTLKIQPAKLEDSAVYLCASSLERPTDTQYFGPGTRLTVL.

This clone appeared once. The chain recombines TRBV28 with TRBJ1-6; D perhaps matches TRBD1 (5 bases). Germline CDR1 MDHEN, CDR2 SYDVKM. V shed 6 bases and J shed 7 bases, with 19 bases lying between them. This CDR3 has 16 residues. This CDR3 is CASRATLGHTNSPLHF. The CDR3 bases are TGTGCCAGCAGAGCCACTTTGGGGCACACCAATTCACCCCTCCACTTT.

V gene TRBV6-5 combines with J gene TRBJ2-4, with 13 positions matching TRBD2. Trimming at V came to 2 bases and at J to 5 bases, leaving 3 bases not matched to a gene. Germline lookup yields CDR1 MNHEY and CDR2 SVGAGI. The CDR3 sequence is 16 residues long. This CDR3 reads CASSYGLAGVENIQYF. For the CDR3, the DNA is TGTGCCAGCAGTTACGGACTAGCGGGAGTTGAAAACATTCAGTACTTC.

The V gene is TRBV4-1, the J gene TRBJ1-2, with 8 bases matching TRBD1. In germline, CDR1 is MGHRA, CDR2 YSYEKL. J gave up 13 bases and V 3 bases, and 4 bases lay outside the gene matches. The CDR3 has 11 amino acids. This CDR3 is CASSQGDRITF. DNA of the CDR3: TGCGCCAGCAGCCAGGGGGACAGGATCACCTTC.

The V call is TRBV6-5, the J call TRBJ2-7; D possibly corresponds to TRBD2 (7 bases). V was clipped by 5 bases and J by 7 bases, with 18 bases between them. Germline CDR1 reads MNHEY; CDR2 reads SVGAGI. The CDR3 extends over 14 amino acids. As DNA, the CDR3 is TGTGCCAGCAGTACCTTGGGGGGGGCGGTGGAGCAGTACTTC. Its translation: CASSTLGGAVEQYF.

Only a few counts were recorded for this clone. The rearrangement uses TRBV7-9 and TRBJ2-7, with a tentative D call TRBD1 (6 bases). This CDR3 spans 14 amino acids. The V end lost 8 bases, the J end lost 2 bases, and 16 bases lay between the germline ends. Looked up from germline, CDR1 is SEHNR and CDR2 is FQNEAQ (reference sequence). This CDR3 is CASSLRDKTYEQYF. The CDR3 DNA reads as TGTGCCAGCTCTCTACGGGACAAAACCTACGAGCAGTACTTC.